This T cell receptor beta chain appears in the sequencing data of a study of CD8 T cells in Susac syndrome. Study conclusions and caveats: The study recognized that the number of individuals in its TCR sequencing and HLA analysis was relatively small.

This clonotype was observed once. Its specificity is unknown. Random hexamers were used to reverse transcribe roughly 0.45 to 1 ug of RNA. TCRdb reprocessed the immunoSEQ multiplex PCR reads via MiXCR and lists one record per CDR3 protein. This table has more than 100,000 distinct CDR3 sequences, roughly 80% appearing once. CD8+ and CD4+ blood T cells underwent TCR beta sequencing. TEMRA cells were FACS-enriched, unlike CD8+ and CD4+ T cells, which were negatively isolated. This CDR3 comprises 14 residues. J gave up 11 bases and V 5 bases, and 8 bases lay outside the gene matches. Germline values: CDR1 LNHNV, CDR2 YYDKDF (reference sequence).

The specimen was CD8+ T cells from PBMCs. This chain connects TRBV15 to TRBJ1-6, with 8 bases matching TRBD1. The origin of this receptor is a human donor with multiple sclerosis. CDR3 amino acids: CATSDDRGRAPLHF. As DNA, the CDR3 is TGTGCCACCAGCGATGACAGGGGAAGGGCACCCCTCCACTTT.